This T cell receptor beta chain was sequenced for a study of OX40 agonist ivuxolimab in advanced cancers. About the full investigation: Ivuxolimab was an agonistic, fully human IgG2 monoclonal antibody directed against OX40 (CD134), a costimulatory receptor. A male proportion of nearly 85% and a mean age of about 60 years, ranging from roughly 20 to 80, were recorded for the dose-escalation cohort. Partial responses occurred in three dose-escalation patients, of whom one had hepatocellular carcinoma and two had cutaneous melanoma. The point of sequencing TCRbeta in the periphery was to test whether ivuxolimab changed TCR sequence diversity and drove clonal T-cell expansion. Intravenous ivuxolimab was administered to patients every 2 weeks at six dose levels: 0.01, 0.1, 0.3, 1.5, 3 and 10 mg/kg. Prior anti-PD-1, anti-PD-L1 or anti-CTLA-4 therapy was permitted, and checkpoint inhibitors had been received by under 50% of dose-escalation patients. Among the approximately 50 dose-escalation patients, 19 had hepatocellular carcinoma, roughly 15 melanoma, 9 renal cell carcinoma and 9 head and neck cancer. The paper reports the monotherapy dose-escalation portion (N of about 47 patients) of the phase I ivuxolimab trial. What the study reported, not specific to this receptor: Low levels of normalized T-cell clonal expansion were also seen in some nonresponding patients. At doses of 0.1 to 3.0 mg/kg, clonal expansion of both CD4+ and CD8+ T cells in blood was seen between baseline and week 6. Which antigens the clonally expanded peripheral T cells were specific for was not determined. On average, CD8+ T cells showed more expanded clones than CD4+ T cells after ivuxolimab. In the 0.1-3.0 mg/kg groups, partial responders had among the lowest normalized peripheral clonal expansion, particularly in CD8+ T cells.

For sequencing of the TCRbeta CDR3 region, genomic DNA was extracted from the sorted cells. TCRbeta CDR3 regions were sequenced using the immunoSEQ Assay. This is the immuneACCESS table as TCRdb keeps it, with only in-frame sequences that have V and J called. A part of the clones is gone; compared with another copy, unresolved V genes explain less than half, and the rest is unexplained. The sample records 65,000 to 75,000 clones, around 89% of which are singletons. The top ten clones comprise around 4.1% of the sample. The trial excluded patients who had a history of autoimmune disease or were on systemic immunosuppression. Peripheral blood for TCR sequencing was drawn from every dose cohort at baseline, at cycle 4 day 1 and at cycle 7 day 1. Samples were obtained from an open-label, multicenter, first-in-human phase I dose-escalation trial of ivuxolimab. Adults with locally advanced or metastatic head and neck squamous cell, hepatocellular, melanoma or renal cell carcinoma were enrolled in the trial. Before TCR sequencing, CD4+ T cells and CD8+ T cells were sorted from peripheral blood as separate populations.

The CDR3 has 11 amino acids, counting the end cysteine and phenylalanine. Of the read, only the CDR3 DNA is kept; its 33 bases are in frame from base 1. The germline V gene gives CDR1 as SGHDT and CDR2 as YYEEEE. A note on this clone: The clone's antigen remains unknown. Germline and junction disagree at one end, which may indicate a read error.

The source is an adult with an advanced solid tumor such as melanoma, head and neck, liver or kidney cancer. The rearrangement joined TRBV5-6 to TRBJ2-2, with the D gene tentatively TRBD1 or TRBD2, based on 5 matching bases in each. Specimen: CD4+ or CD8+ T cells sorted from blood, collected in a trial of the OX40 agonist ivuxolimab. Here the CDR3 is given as CASRGPGELLF. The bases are TGTGCCAGCAGGGGGCCCGGGGAGCTGCTTTTT.